This entry lists 18 T cell receptor beta chains sequenced from one sample in a study of T cell responses to AZD1222 COVID-19 vaccine. Measured with immunoSEQ multiplex PCR; TCRdb has only the in-frame clones, and not every one. The sample has 120,000 to 150,000 clones, under 95% seen once; the top ten hold approximately 2%. The sample consisted of peripheral blood, taken on day 0 of AZD1222 vaccination. Every receptor here comes from an adult in good health.

This chain connects TRBV18 to TRBJ1-1; D gene uncertain. Germline-derived CDR1 and CDR2 are KGHSH and LQKENI. Trimming removed 4 bases from V and 6 bases from J, with 21 bases in between. The CDR3 extends over 16 amino acids. As DNA, the CDR3 is TGTGCCAGCTCACAGATGCCTGTTGTGGGTATGGCTGAAGCTTTCTTT. Protein sequence: CASSQMPVVGMAEAFF. The full variable domain, rest sourced from reference TRBV18 and TRBJ1-1, is NAGVMQNPRHLVRRRGQEARLRCSPMKGHSHVYWYRQLPEEGLKFMVYLQKENIIDESGMPKERFSAEFPKEGPSILRIQQVVRGDSAAYFCASSQMPVVGMAEAFFGQGTRLTVV.

This sequence joins TRBV29-1 and TRBJ1-2; D may be TRBD1 (6 bases). V lost 7 bases, J lost 4 bases, and 10 bases lay in between. There are 11 residues in the CDR3. CDR1 is SQVTM, CDR2 ANQGSEA, per germline. CDR3 sequence (DNA): TGCAGCGCTTTGGACAGCTATGGCTACACCTTC. The encoded protein is CSALDSYGYTF.

V and J are TRBV5-6 and TRBJ1-2, with D maybe TRBD1 (5 bases). V shed 4 bases and J shed 5 bases, with 9 bases lying between them. The CDR3 has 12 residues. Germline CDR1 reads SGHDT; CDR2 reads YYEEEE. The CDR3 here is CASSPGGYGYTF. The DNA for the CDR3 is TGTGCCAGCAGCCCCGGGGGGTATGGCTACACCTTC. Full variable domain (missing parts from reference TRBV5-6 and TRBJ1-2): DAGVTQSPTHLIKTRGQQVTLRCSPKSGHDTVSWYQQALGQGPQFIFQYYEEEERQRGNFPDRFSGHQFPNYSSELNVNALLLGDSALYLCASSPGGYGYTFGSGTRLTVV.

The V gene is TRBV6-6, the J gene TRBJ1-1, with D unclear. The V end was cut by 5 bases, the J end by 4 bases, with 8 bases between. This CDR3 has 12 amino acids. Germline loops: CDR1 MNHNY, CDR2 SVGAGI (reference sequence). The CDR3: CASSLLGTEAFF. CDR3 DNA: TGTGCCAGCAGTCTACTGGGCACTGAAGCTTTCTTT.

The chain links TRBV10-3 to TRBJ1-2; 7 positions match TRBD1. CDR1 ENHRY and CDR2 SYGVKD come from the germline V gene. There are 16 residues in the CDR3. The V segment lost 2 bases and the J segment 8 bases; nucleotides outside the gene matches: 14. CDR3 residues: CAISEEGTAPRSGYTF. For the CDR3, the DNA is TGTGCCATCAGTGAGGAAGGGACAGCGCCCCGGTCGGGCTACACCTTC.

The V and J genes are TRBV5-1 and TRBJ1-2, with a weak D call TRBD1 (6 bases). The CDR3 has 15 residues. Between the trimmed V and J ends, which lost 0 bases and 4 bases, there was a span of 13 bases. The germline V gene encodes CDR1 SGHRS and CDR2 YFSETQ. The CDR3 sequence: CASSLDRGPGYGYTF. The CDR3 region has the DNA TGCGCCAGCAGCTTGGATCGGGGGCCAGGCTATGGCTACACCTTC.

The chain recombines TRBV12-5 with TRBJ1-5; no definite D call. Per germline, CDR1 LGHNT and CDR2 FRNRAP. This CDR3 region has 14 residues. The V end lost 0 bases, the J end lost 2 bases, and 5 bases lay between the germline ends. CDR3 residues: CASGLVAGNQPQHF. In DNA, the CDR3 is TGTGCTAGTGGTTTGGTAGCTGGCAATCAGCCCCAGCATTTT.

The chain couples TRBV19 to TRBJ1-6; 7 nucleotides align to TRBD1. There are 18 residues in the CDR3. Losses at the gene ends were 5 bases for V and 3 bases for J; bases not matched to a gene: 13. The germline gives CDR1 LNHDA, CDR2 SQIVND (reference sequence). The CDR3 DNA sequence: TGTGCCAGTAGTCTTCGTTCCGGCGCAGGGGGCTATAATTCACCCCTCCACTTT. Amino acids: CASSLRSGAGGYNSPLHF.

The genes are TRBV9 and TRBJ1-5; tentative D call: TRBD1 (5 bases). This CDR3 spans 13 amino acids. V lost 6 bases to trimming and J lost 4 bases, with 11 bases between them. Germline lookup yields CDR1 SGDLS and CDR2 YYNGEE. In DNA form, the CDR3 reads TGTGCCAGCAATAGGGGAGCTAATCAGCCCCAGCATTTT. It encodes CASNRGANQPQHF.

Concerning this clone: The sample contains more than one DNA sequence encoding this CDR3. The chain employs TRBV5-1 and TRBJ1-3; the D is unclear. Between the trimmed V and J ends, which lost 0 bases and 0 bases, there was a span of 7 bases. This CDR3 region has 15 residues. Germline CDR1 SGHRS, CDR2 YFSETQ. This CDR3 reads CASSLDGSSGNTIYF. The CDR3 coding sequence is TGCGCCAGCAGCTTGGATGGAAGCTCTGGAAACACCATATATTTT.

This chain connects TRBV5-1 to TRBJ2-5; maybe TRBD2 (6 bases). CDR1 and CDR2 (germline): SGHRS, YFSETQ. Trimming stripped 0 bases from V and 5 bases from J, with 11 bases between. The CDR3 has 14 residues. The chain's CDR3 is CASSLESRGETQYF. The CDR3 nucleotides are TGCGCCAGCAGCTTGGAGTCACGGGGGGAGACCCAGTACTTC.

The chain links TRBV19 to TRBJ2-1; D may be TRBD1 or TRBD2 (5 bases each). Trimming took 5 bases from V and 5 from J, leaving 13 bases between them. In germline, CDR1 is LNHDA, CDR2 SQIVND (reference sequence). This CDR3 is built from 14 residues. In DNA form, the CDR3 reads TGTGCCAGTAGTGTTCGGGACGGAGACAATGAGCAGTTCTTC. Translating gives CASSVRDGDNEQFF.

The genes are TRBV5-8 and TRBJ2-5; D possibly corresponds to TRBD1 (6 bases). V was shortened by 4 bases and J by 5 bases, with 15 bases between the two germline ends. There are 14 residues in the CDR3. Germline CDR1 and CDR2: SGHTS and YDEGEE. CDR3 coding DNA: TGTGCCAGCAGCAAAACAGGGACGGGGGAGACCCAGTACTTC. Translated, it gives CASSKTGTGETQYF.

Only one count was recorded for this clone. The rearrangement links TRBV7-9 to TRBJ2-7, with D possibly matching TRBD2 (6 bases). Trimming took off 5 bases at V and 3 bases at J, with 17 bases between the two ends. The CDR3 consists of 15 residues. Germline V gene lookup returns CDR1 SEHNR and CDR2 FQNEAQ (reference sequence). The CDR3 nucleotides are TGTGCCAGCAGCCGCGGGACTTTGGTGGGCTACGAGCAGTACTTC. It specifies CASSRGTLVGYEQYF. Drawing the rest from reference TRBV7-9 and TRBJ2-7, the complete variable domain is DTGVSQNPRHKITKRGQNVTFRCDPISEHNRLYWYRQTLGQGPEFLTYFQNEAQLEKSRLLSDRFSAERPKGSFSTLEIQRTEQGDSAMYLCASSRGTLVGYEQYFGPGTRLTVT.

V usage is TRBV6-5 and J usage is TRBJ1-5, with D possibly TRBD1 on 5 matching bases. Per the germline V gene, CDR1 is MNHEY and CDR2 is SVGAGI. This CDR3 contains 15 residues. V shed 6 bases and J shed 4 bases, with 16 bases lying between them. The CDR3 here is CASRGVMGENQPQHF. The CDR3 nucleotides read TGTGCCAGCAGGGGGGTGATGGGGGAGAATCAGCCCCAGCATTTT.

This chain links TRBV7-2 with TRBJ2-1; 7 bases agree with TRBD2. J lost 0 bases, V lost 6 bases, and 8 bases had no gene match. The CDR3 loop spans 16 amino acids. CDR1 is SGHTA and CDR2 is FQGNSA in the germline V gene. For the CDR3, the DNA is TGTGCCAGCAGGGGGACTACTGGGGGCTCCTACAATGAGCAGTTCTTC. It encodes CASRGTTGGSYNEQFF.

The rearrangement links TRBV5-1 to TRBJ2-3, with D hard to call. Trimming pared 0 bases from V and 0 bases from J, leaving 14 bases between. CDR3 size: 17 residues. Germline assignment: CDR1 SGHRS and CDR2 YFSETQ. CDR3 loop: CASSLAPRGDSTDTQYF. DNA for the CDR3: TGCGCCAGCAGCTTGGCACCCCGAGGAGATAGCACAGATACGCAGTATTTT.

The V call is TRBV11-2, the J call TRBJ1-6, with TRBD1 identical over 7 bases. The CDR3 is 16 residues long. Germline values: CDR1 SGHAT, CDR2 FQNNGV. V shed 0 bases and J 7 bases; nucleotides not matched to a gene: 6. CDR3 region: CASSLDRTGVNSPLHF. The CDR3 DNA is TGTGCCAGCAGCTTAGATCGCACAGGGGTGAATTCACCCCTCCACTTT.